Given below is one TCR beta chain in context. The germline gives CDR1 KGHSH, CDR2 LQKENI. V dropped 2 bases and J dropped 5 bases, with 10 bases sitting between them. The CDR3 is made up of 14 amino acids. In the study's own analysis: The assay estimated nucleated cells by amplifying reference gene primers. This table comes from immunoSEQ multiplex PCR, and its TCRdb copy is limited to in-frame clones, with some not included. D and trimming come from the DNA, and the V and J calls and clone size come from that table. The sample shows some 50,000 clones, 91% of them seen only once. This specimen belongs to a study of blood T cell repertoires in COVID-19. Whole-study context: Whether acute or convalescent, the COVID-19 samples came from the United States, Italy and Spain.

The source material was peripheral blood. The chain employs TRBV18 and TRBJ2-1, with unresolved D. This TCR derives from a man between 65 and 85 years old with active COVID-19. The CDR3 DNA sequence: TGTGCCAGCTCACCATTAACAGAGAACAATGAGCAGTTCTTC. Amino acid sequence: CASSPLTENNEQFF.